The rows below give T cell receptor beta chains drawn from one sample of a study of T cells after yellow fever vaccination. TCRdb called the 5' RACE reads again in MiXCR, with one record for every CDR3 protein. The data show 200,000 to 250,000 distinct CDR3 sequences, less than 9% seen once. The sequenced sample was CD4+ T cells sorted from PBMCs, obtained 15 days after the yellow fever booster vaccination. These receptors were obtained from a man aged 25 to 45 who received the YFV17D yellow fever vaccine. Each CDR3 is given with its conserved first and last residue. The D gene is left open where the match is weak. Not every row has a clone size; where given, it reads once, few, many or a size class.

J | D | size | length | V | CDR3 | DNA
TRBJ2-1 | TRBD1 | many | 11 | TRBV20-1 | CSADRGPQWFF | TGCAGTGCAGACAGGGGGCCCCAGTGGTTCTTC
TRBJ2-1 | . | . | 15 | TRBV7-9 | CASSLGGISSDEQFF | TGTGCCAGCAGCTTAGGCGGGATCTCTTCGGATGAGCAGTTCTTC
TRBJ2-6 | . | . | 17 | TRBV7-9 | CASSKGMGRAGANVLTF | TGTGCCAGCAGCAAAGGGATGGGGCGGGCTGGGGCCAACGTCCTGACTTTC
TRBJ2-1 | TRBD2 | many | 17 | TRBV9 | CASSVESGRVSYNEQFF | TGTGCCAGCAGCGTAGAGAGCGGGAGGGTTTCCTACAATGAGCAGTTCTTC
TRBJ2-7 | TRBD2 | few | 14 | TRBV20-1 | CSALTSGSPYEQYF | TGCAGTGCGCTGACTAGCGGGAGTCCCTACGAGCAGTACTTC
TRBJ2-3 | TRBD2 | . | 14 | TRBV7-3 | CASSVSGRTDTQYF | TGTGCCAGCAGCGTTAGCGGGAGAACAGATACGCAGTATTTT
TRBJ2-7 | . | many | 13 | TRBV7-6 | CASSWDSYLEQYF | TGTGCCAGCAGCTGGGACTCCTACTTGGAGCAGTACTTC
TRBJ2-2 | . | . | 15 | TRBV3-1 | CASSQERVGTGELFF | TGTGCCAGCAGCCAAGAACGAGTCGGCACCGGGGAGCTGTTTTTT
TRBJ1-3 | . | many | 15 | TRBV5-1 | CASSLSAFTGNTIYF | TGCGCCAGCAGCTTGAGTGCGTTCACTGGAAACACCATATATTTT
TRBJ2-1 | TRBD2 | . | 15 | TRBV5-1 | CASSLKLAGTNEQFF | TGCGCCAGCAGCTTGAAACTAGCGGGAACCAATGAGCAGTTCTTC
TRBJ2-6 | . | . | 16 | TRBV12-3/TRBV12-4 | CASSWTLSSGANVLTF | TGTGCCAGCAGCTGGACACTCAGCTCTGGGGCCAACGTCCTGACTTTC
TRBJ1-5 | . | few | 14 | TRBV28 | CASSVPGGSQPQHF | TGTGCCAGCAGTGTCCCGGGGGGCTCTCAGCCCCAGCATTTT
TRBJ1-1 | TRBD1 | many | 16 | TRBV4-3 | CASSQGTGGVNTEAFF | TGCGCCAGCAGCCAAGGGACAGGGGGGGTGAACACTGAAGCTTTCTTT